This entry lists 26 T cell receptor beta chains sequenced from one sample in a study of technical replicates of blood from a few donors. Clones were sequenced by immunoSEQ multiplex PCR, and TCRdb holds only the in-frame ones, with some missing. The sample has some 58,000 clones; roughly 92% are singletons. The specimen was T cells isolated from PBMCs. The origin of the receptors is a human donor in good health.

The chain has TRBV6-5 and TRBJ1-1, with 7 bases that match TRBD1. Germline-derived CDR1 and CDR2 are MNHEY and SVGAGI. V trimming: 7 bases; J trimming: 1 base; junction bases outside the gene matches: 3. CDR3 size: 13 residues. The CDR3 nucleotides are TGTGCCAGCAACAGGGGAAGGAACACTGAAGCTTTCTTT. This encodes CASNRGRNTEAFF.

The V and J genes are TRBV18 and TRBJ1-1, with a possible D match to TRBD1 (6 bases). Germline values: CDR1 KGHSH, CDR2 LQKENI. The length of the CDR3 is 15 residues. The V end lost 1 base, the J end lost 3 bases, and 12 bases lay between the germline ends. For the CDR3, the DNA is TGTGCCAGCTCACCACTAGGAGCAGGGGACACTGAAGCTTTCTTT. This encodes CASSPLGAGDTEAFF.

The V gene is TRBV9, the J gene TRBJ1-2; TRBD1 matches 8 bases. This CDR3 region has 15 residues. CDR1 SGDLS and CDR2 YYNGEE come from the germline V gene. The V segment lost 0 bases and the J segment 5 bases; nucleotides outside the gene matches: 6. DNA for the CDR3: TGTGCCAGCAGCGTAGGGACAGGGAGGGAGTATGGCTACACCTTC. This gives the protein CASSVGTGREYGYTF.

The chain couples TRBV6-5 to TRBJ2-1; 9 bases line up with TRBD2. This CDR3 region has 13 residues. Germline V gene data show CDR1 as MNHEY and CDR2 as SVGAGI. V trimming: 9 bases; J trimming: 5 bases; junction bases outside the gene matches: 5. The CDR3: CASRLAANNEQFF. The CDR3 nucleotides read TGTGCCAGTAGACTAGCGGCGAACAATGAGCAGTTCTTC.

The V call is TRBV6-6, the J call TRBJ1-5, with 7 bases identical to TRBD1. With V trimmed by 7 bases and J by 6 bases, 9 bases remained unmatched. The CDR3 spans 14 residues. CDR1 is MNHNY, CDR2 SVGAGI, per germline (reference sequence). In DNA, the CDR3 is TGTGCCAGCAATGACAGGGCTGATGGTCAGCCCCAGCATTTT. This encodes CASNDRADGQPQHF.

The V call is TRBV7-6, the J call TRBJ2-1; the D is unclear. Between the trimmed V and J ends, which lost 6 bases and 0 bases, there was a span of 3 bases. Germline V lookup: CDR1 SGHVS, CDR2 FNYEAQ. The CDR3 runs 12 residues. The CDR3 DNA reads TGTGCCAGCAGGAGCTCCTACAATGAGCAGTTCTTC. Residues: CASRSSYNEQFF.

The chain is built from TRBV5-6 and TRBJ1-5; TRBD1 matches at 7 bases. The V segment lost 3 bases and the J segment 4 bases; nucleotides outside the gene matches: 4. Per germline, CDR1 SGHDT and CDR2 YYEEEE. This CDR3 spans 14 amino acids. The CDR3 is CASSWYRGNQPQHF. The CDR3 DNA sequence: TGTGCCAGCAGCTGGTACAGGGGAAATCAGCCCCAGCATTTT.

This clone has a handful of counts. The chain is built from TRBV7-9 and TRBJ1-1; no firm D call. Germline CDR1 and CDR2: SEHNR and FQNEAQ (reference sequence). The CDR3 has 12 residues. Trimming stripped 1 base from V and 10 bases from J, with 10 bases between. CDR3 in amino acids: CASSLGSIGAFF. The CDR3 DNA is TGTGCCAGCAGCTTAGGCTCCATCGGAGCTTTCTTT.

CDR3 coding DNA: TGTGCCAGCAGCTTGTACAGGGATGGCTACACCTTC. Its protein product is CASSLYRDGYTF. The chain links TRBV11-2 to TRBJ1-2; TRBD1 is a possible D gene (6 bases). The V gene lost 3 bases and the J gene lost 6 bases, with 8 bases spanning the gap. The CDR3 runs to 12 residues. Germline lookup yields CDR1 SGHAT and CDR2 FQNNGV.

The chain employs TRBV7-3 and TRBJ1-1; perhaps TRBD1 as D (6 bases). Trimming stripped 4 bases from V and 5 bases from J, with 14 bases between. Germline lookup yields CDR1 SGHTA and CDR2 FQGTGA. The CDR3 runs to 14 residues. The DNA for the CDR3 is TGTGCCAGCAGCTCACAGGGTAGGGTTACTGAAGCTTTCTTT. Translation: CASSSQGRVTEAFF.

CDR3 nucleotide sequence: TGCAGCGGTGATGGGGGGGTTAAAGCTTTCTTT. Translated: CSGDGGVKAFF. The genes are TRBV29-1 and TRBJ1-1, with D perhaps TRBD1 (5 bases). Looked up from germline, CDR1 is SQVTM and CDR2 is ANQGSEA. Trimming removed 7 bases from V and 9 bases from J, with 15 bases in between. This CDR3 has 11 residues.

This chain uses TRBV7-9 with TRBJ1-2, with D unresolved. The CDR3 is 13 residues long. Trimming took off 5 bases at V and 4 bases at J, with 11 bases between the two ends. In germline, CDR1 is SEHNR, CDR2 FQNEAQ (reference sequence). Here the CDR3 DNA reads TGTGCCAGCAGCAACGCGGGGATCTATGGCTACACCTTC. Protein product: CASSNAGIYGYTF.

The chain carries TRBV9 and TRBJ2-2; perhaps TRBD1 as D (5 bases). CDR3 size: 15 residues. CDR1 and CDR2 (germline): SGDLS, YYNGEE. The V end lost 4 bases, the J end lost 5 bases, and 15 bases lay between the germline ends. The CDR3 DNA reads TGTGCCAGCAGCCCCCGGACATTTTCGACCGGGGAGCTGTTTTTT. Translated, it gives CASSPRTFSTGELFF. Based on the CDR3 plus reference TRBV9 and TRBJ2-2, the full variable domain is DSGVTQTPKHLITATGQRVTLRCSPRSGDLSVYWYQQSLDQGLQFLIQYYNGEERAKGNILERFSAQQFPDLHSELNLSSLELGDSALYFCASSPRTFSTGELFFGEGSRLTVL.

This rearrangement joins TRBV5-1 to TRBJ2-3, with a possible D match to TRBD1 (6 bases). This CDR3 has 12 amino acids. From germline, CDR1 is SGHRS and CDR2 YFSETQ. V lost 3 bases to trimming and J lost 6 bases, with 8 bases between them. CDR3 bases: TGCGCCAGCAGCTCAAGGGGGGATACGCAGTATTTT. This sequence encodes CASSSRGDTQYF.

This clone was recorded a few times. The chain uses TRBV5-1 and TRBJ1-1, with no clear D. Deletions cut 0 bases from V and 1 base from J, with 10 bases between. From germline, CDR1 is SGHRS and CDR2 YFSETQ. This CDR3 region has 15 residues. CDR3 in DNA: TGCGCCAGCAGCTTGGCCCTCTCAGGGAACACTGAAGCTTTCTTT. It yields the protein CASSLALSGNTEAFF.

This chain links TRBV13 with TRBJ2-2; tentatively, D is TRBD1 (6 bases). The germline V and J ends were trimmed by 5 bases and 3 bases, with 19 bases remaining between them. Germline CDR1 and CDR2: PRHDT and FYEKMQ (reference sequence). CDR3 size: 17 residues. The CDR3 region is CASSPPVGDTYTGELFF. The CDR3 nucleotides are TGTGCCAGCAGCCCCCCCGTGGGGGACACCTACACCGGGGAGCTGTTTTTT.

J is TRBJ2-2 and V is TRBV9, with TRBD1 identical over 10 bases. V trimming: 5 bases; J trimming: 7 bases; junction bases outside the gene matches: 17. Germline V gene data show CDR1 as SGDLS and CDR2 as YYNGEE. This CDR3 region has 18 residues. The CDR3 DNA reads TGTGCCAGCAGTGGAATGGACAGGGGGAAGCAGATGAGCGGGGAGCTGTTTTTT. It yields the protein CASSGMDRGKQMSGELFF.

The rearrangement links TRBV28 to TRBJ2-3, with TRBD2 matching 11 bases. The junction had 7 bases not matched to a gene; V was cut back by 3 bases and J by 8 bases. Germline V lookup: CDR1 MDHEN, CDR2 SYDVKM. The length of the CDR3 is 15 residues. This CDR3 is CASSLLVSGRGTQYF. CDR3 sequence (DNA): TGTGCCAGCAGTTTGTTGGTTAGCGGGAGGGGTACGCAGTATTTT. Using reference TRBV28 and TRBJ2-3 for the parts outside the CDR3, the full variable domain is DVKVTQSSRYLVKRTGEKVFLECVQDMDHENMFWYRQDPGLGLRLIYFSYDVKMKEKGDIPEGYSVSREKKERFSLILESASTNQTSMYLCASSLLVSGRGTQYFGPGTRLTVL.

As DNA, the CDR3 is TGCGCCAGCAGTCGTAGGGAGTTTTATAGCAATCAGCCCCAGCATTTT. It specifies CASSRREFYSNQPQHF. This chain joins TRBV23-1 and TRBJ1-5; D is unresolved. TRBV23-1 is filed as an ORF, its function uncertain. The CDR3 has 16 amino acids. Trimming took 4 bases from V and 0 from J, leaving 13 bases between them.

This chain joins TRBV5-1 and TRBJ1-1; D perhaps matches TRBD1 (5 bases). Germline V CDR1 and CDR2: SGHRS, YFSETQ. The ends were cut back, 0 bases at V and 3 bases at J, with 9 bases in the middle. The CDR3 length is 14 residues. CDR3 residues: CASSLDPGDTEAFF. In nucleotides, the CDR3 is TGCGCCAGCAGCTTGGATCCGGGGGACACTGAAGCTTTCTTT.

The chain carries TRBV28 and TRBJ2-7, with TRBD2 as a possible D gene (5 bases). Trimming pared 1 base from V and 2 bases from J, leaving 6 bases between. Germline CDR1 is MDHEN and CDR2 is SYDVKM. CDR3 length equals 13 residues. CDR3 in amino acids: CASSLSGTYEQYF. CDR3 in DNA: TGTGCCAGCAGTTTATCCGGGACCTACGAGCAGTACTTC.

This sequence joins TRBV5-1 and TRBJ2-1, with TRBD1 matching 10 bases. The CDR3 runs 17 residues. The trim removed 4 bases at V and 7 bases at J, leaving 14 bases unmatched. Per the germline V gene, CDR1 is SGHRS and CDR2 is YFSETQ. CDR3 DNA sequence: TGCGCCAGCAGCCCGCTCCCTGAGGGGACAGGGGATAATGAGCAGTTCTTC. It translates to CASSPLPEGTGDNEQFF.

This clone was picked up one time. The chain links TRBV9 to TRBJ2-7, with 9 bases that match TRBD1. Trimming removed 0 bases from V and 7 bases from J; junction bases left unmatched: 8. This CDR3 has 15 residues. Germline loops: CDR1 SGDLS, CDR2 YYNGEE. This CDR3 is CASSVATGGLGEQYF. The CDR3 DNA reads TGTGCCAGCAGCGTAGCGACAGGGGGATTAGGGGAGCAGTACTTC.

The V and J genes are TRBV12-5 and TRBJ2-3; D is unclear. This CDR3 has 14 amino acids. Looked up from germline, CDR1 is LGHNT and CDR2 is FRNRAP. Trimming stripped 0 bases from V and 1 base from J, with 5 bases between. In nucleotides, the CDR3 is TGTGCTAGTGGTTTGGTACTCCGCACAGATACGCAGTATTTT. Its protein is CASGLVLRTDTQYF.

DNA for the CDR3: TGTGCCAGCAGATCGACAGGGGGGGGTCAGCCCCAGCATTTT. This gives the protein CASRSTGGGQPQHF. The chain recombines TRBV6-5 with TRBJ1-5; 9 nucleotides line up with TRBD1. The CDR3 totals 14 residues. The ends lost 6 bases at V and 6 bases at J; junction bases unmatched: 6. Germline lookup yields CDR1 MNHEY and CDR2 SVGAGI.

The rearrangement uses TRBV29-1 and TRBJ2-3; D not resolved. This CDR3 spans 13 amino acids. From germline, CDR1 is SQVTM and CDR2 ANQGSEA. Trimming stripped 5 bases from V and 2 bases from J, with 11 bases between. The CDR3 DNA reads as TGCAGCGTTTTCTTGGCCCACACAGATACGCAGTATTTT. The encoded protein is CSVFLAHTDTQYF.